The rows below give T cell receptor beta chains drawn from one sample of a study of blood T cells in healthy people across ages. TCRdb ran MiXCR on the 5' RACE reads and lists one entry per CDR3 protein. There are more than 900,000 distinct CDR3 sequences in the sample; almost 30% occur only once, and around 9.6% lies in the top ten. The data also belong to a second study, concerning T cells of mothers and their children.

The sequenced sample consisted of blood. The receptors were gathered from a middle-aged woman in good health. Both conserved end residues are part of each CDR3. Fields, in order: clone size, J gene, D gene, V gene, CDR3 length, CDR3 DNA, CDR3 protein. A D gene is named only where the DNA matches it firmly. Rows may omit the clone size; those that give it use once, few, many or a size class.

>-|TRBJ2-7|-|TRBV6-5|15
TGTGCCAGCATTGGGGCAGGGAGTAGATCGGGGGAGCAGTACTTC
CASIGAGSRSGEQYF
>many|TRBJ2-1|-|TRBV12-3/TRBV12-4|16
TGTGCCAGCAGTTTGAGTTTCGGCAGGGGCAGGGATGAGCAGTTCTTC
CASSLSFGRGRDEQFF
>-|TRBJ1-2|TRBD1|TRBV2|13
TGTGCCAGCAGTGTAACAGGGGAGGGTGGCTACACCTTC
CASSVTGEGGYTF
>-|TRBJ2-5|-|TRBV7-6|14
TGTGCCAGCAGCTTAGGGACTTACAACGTGGAGCAGTACTTC
CASSLGTYNVEQYF
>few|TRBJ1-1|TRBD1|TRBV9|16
TGTGCCAGCAGCGTAGGGACAGGGGGCTTTAGCACTGAAGCTTTCTTT
CASSVGTGGFSTEAFF
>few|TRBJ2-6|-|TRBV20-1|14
TGCAGTGCTAGAGATATGGCTGGGGCCAACGTCCTGACTTTC
CSARDMAGANVLTF
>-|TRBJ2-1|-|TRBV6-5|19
TGTGCCAGCAGTTACTCCCCACTGACTAGCAGGGGCGGGAACAATGAGCAGTTCTTC
CASSYSPLTSRGGNNEQFF
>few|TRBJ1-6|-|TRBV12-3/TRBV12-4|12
TGTGCCAGCAGTCTACCCGCTTCACCCCTCCACTTT
CASSLPASPLHF
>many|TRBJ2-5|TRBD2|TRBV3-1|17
TGTGCCAGCAGCCGAAGGACTAGCGGGATTATACAAGAGACCCAGTACTTC
CASSRRTSGIIQETQYF
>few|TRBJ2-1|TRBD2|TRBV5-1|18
TGCGCCAGCAGCACCGGGACTAGCGGGGGTACCTCCTACAATGAGCAGTTCTTC
CASSTGTSGGTSYNEQFF
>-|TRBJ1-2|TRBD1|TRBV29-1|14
TGCAGCGGGGGGGACAGTCCCCACGACTATGACTACACCTTC
CSGGDSPHDYDYTF
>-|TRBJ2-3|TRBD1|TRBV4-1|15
TGCGCCAGCAGCCACACAGGGGGAGGCACAGATACGCAGTATTTT
CASSHTGGGTDTQYF
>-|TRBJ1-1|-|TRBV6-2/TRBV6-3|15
TGTGCCAGCAGCCACCCCACTCCCGCGGCGAGTGAAGCTTTCTTT
CASSHPTPAASEAFF
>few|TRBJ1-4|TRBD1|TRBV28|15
TGTGCCAGCAGTTTCTCGACAGGGGCGGGGGAAAAACTGTTTTTT
CASSFSTGAGEKLFF
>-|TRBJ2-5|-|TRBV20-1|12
TGCAGTGCTTCCCAGGAGGGGGCTGGGCAGTACTTC
CSASQEGAGQYF
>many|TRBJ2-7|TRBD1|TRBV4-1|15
TGCGCCAGCAGCCAAGATGGGACAGGGGGCTACGAGCAGTACTTC
CASSQDGTGGYEQYF